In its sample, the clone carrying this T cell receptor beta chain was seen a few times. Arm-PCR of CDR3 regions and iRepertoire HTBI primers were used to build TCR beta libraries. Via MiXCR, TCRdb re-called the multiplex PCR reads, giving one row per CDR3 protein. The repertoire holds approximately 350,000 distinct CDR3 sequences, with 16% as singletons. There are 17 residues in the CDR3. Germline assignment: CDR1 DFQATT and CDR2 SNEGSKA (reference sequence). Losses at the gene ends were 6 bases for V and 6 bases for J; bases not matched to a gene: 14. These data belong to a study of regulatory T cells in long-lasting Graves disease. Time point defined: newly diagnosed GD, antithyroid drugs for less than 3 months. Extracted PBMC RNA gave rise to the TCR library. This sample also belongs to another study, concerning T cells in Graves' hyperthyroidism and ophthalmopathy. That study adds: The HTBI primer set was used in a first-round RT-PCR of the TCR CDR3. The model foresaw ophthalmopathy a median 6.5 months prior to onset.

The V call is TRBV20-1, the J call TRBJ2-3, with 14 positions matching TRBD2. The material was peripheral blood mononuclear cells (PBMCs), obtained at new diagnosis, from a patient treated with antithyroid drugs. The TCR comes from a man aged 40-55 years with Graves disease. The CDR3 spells CSAAGLAGGLGGDTQYF. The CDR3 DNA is TGCAGTGCCGCCGGACTAGCGGGGGGCCTGGGGGGTGATACGCAGTATTTT.